Listed below are T cell receptor beta chains from one sample, sequenced in a study of blood T cell repertoires in COVID-19. Measured with immunoSEQ multiplex PCR; TCRdb has only the in-frame clones, and not every one. The profile covers under 250,000 clones, with approximately 80% appearing a single time and 4.3% taken by the ten largest. What was sequenced was PBMCs or T cells enriched from blood (not recorded which). The source of these receptors is a man younger than 45 with acute COVID-19. Each CDR3 is given with its conserved first and last residue. A D gene is named only where the DNA matches it firmly. Clone size is shown for a subset of rows, as once, few, many or a class of expanded clone.

J | size | D | length | V | CDR3 | DNA
TRBJ1-1 | . | . | 13 | TRBV19 | CASSINRNTEAFF | TGTGCCAGTAGTATTAACAGGAACACTGAAGCTTTCTTT
TRBJ1-1 | . | . | 14 | TRBV19 | CASSDGGAGPEAFF | TGTGCCAGTAGTGACGGGGGAGCGGGCCCTGAAGCTTTCTTT
TRBJ2-3 | . | . | 12 | TRBV12-3/TRBV12-4 | CASSRGTDTQYF | TGTGCCAGCAGCCGGGGGACAGATACGCAGTATTTT
TRBJ2-7 | few | . | 14 | TRBV27 | CASRRAGGLDEQYF | TGTGCCAGCAGGCGGGCAGGGGGACTTGACGAGCAGTACTTC
TRBJ1-1 | . | TRBD1 | 16 | TRBV7-9 | CASSYWDRDSPDEAFF | TGTGCCAGCAGTTACTGGGACAGGGATTCTCCCGATGAAGCTTTCTTT
TRBJ1-2 | . | TRBD1 | 15 | TRBV28 | CASSLPGTGGYGYTF | TGTGCCAGCAGTTTGCCAGGGACAGGGGGCTATGGCTACACCTTC
TRBJ1-4 | . | . | 14 | TRBV11-2 | CASSLSRVNEKLFF | TGTGCCAGCAGCTTATCTAGAGTTAATGAAAAACTGTTTTTT
TRBJ1-5 | . | . | 15 | TRBV7-9 | CASSSHLSASQPQHF | TGTGCCAGCAGCTCTCATCTGTCCGCCAGTCAGCCCCAGCATTTT
TRBJ1-2 | . | . | 20 | TRBV3-1/TRBV3-2 | CASSQEGGWDSTFPNYGYTF | TGTGCCAGCAGCCAAGAGGGTGGGTGGGACTCTACATTCCCTAACTATGGCTACACCTTC
TRBJ1-2 | . | . | 15 | TRBV6-5 | CASSQNPGFYYGYTF | TGTGCCAGCAGCCAAAACCCAGGGTTTTACTATGGCTACACCTTC
TRBJ1-1 | . | TRBD1 | 15 | TRBV5-4 | CASSLVTGGGTEAFF | TGTGCCAGCAGCTTGGTGACAGGGGGCGGTACTGAAGCTTTCTTT
TRBJ1-3 | many | TRBD1 | 15 | TRBV30 | CAWSDRDRVANTIYF | TGTGCCTGGAGTGACCGGGACAGGGTGGCAAACACCATATATTTT
TRBJ1-1 | . | . | 14 | TRBV11-3 | CASSSYGGAERAFF | TGTGCCAGCAGCTCCTATGGGGGGGCCGAGCGAGCTTTCTTT
TRBJ2-7 | . | . | 12 | TRBV6-5 | CASRSGNYEQYF | TGTGCCAGCCGCTCGGGAAACTACGAGCAGTACTTC
TRBJ1-1 | once | TRBD1 | 16 | TRBV30 | CAWSLQSGQGIAEAFF | TGTGCCTGGAGTTTACAATCGGGACAGGGAATAGCTGAAGCTTTCTTT
TRBJ2-7 | . | . | 15 | TRBV28 | CASSLYWQGSYEQYF | TGTGCCAGCAGTTTATATTGGCAGGGTTCCTACGAGCAGTACTTC
TRBJ2-3 | . | TRBD2 | 13 | TRBV19 | CASNSGATDTQYF | TGTGCCAGTAACAGCGGGGCCACAGATACGCAGTATTTT